This TCR beta chain derives from a study of metastatic and nonmetastatic thyroid tumors. The wider study: Peripheral blood and tumor or nodule samples from malignant and benign thyroid patients were compared.

The study, taken as a whole, reports: Significantly greater TCR beta diversity was reportedly found in malignant thyroid tumors than in benign nodules (in blood and tumor).

None of the patients had undergone any treatment ahead of thyroid surgery. Unmatched junction bases numbered 5, after V lost 5 bases and J lost 2 bases. The CDR3 has 13 residues. The germline CDR1 and CDR2 sequences are DFQATT and SNEGSKA (reference sequence). This clone was counted many times. The antigen is not known. TCRdb re-processed the PCR reads through MiXCR. This sample has some 40,000 clones, with about 20% found just once. Material for sequencing was tumor tissue. This receptor was identified in a female donor with papillary thyroid cancer or a benign thyroid nodule (not recorded which). Some clones in this sample may be carry-over from other donors' samples. This chain uses TRBV20-1 with TRBJ2-7; 8 positions agree with TRBD2. The CDR3 sequence: CSAPAGDTYEQYF. The CDR3 DNA sequence: TGCAGTGCTCCAGCGGGAGACACCTACGAGCAGTACTTC.